The 14 T cell receptor beta chains listed next were all sequenced from one sample in a study of vaccination and CD4 T cells after COVID-19 (dated by TCRdb to the early 2020s). What these receptors recognize is not known. The label giving this sample's treatment or condition can be read as: approximately 9-day PBMC culture with coronavirus spike peptide pools or control peptides (ViraFEST assay). CD4+ T cells from unexposed donors were collected before the COVID-19 pandemic (2011-2018). Libraries were constructed by PCR. The reads were generated on an Illumina iSeq 100. DNA from cultured CD4+ T cells was subjected to TCR sequencing with the Oncomine TCR Beta short-read assay at the Johns Hopkins FTIC core. TCRdb reprocessed the public reads (quality trimming at Q25 with fastp, clone calling with MiXCR) and kept in-frame beta chains. Records with the same CDR3 protein are collapsed into one entry carrying the most frequent genes and DNA. Counted in this sample were roughly 4,500 distinct CDR3 sequences; 29% of them appeared once. The ten largest clones capture around 50% of the sample.

The material sequenced was CD4+ T cells from blood, cultured in vitro. The source of these receptors is a human donor in good health.

This clonotype was seen a handful of times. The rearrangement joins TRBV12-3 or TRBV12-4 to TRBJ1-6; no firm D call. The CDR3 runs 15 residues. Trimming pared 1 base from V and 13 bases from J, leaving 17 bases between. The CDR3 reads CASSLEGGSGIPLHF. The DNA of the CDR3 is TGTGCCAGCAGTTTAGAAGGAGGGAGTGGGATTCCCCTCCACTTT.

The chain employs TRBV27 and TRBJ2-7; 11 bases are shared with TRBD1. The trim removed 0 bases at V and 5 bases at J, leaving 6 bases unmatched. Germline CDR1 reads MNHEY; CDR2 reads SMNVEV (reference sequence). The CDR3 consists of 16 residues. The DNA of the CDR3 is TGTGCCAGCAGTTTATCGACGGGACAGGGGGGGGACGAGCAGTACTTC. Its translation: CASSLSTGQGGDEQYF.

The chain links TRBV18 to TRBJ2-3; 16 bases are shared with TRBD2. The CDR3 totals 18 residues. In germline, CDR1 is KGHSH, CDR2 LQKENI. Germline trimming cut 4 bases from V and 2 bases from J; bases unmatched to any gene: 6. This chain's CDR3 is CASSRGTSGGASTDTQYF. DNA of the CDR3: TGTGCCAGCTCACGAGGGACTAGCGGGGGGGCATCCACAGATACGCAGTATTTT.

The rearrangement uses TRBV18 and TRBJ2-1; D gene uncertain. The CDR3 length is 13 residues. Germline CDR1 reads KGHSH; CDR2 reads LQKENI. Trimming left V 2 bases short and J 6 bases short, with 8 bases between. The CDR3 reads CASSPIGPNEQFF. The CDR3 nucleotides are TGTGCCAGCTCACCAATTGGTCCCAATGAGCAGTTCTTC.

The chain carries TRBV18 and TRBJ2-1, with 10 bases lining up with TRBD1. V shed 6 bases and J 7 bases; nucleotides not matched to a gene: 9. Per germline, CDR1 KGHSH and CDR2 LQKENI. The CDR3 sequence is 15 residues long. The CDR3 DNA reads as TGTGCCAGCTCCCCGGGACAGGGGAATTGGAATGAGCAGTTCTTC. This encodes CASSPGQGNWNEQFF.

Only a few counts were recorded for this clonotype. This rearrangement joins TRBV5-1 to TRBJ1-6; 7 nucleotides match TRBD1. Looked up from germline, CDR1 is SGHRS and CDR2 is YFSETQ. Trimming cost V 2 bases and J 7 bases; bases outside gene matches: 3. This CDR3 spans 14 amino acids. The CDR3 reads CASSLTTGNSPLHF. The CDR3 coding sequence is TGCGCCAGCAGCTTAACGACAGGGAATTCACCCCTCCACTTT.

V and J are TRBV9 and TRBJ2-2; D is tentatively TRBD1 or TRBD2 (5 bases each). CDR1 SGDLS and CDR2 YYNGEE come from the germline V gene. The ends were cut back, 0 bases at V and 3 bases at J, with 9 bases in the middle. This CDR3 is 15 amino acids long. CDR3 bases: TGTGCCAGCAGCGTAGCTGGGACCTACACCGGGGAGCTGTTTTTT. Translating it yields CASSVAGTYTGELFF.

This clonotype is medium-sized (0.01 to 0.1%) by share. This chain uses TRBV20-1 with TRBJ1-5, with D perhaps TRBD1 (5 bases). CDR1 is DFQATT, CDR2 SNEGSKA, per germline (reference sequence). The length of the CDR3 is 19 residues. Trimming removed 0 bases at V and 3 bases at J, with 24 bases between. CDR3 amino acids: CSARDQARGVTWLNQPQHF. The CDR3 region has the DNA TGCAGTGCTAGAGATCAGGCACGAGGGGTTACTTGGCTCAATCAGCCCCAGCATTTT.

The V call is TRBV5-1, the J call TRBJ2-7; TRBD2 matches 11 bases. The V segment lost 2 bases and the J segment 6 bases; nucleotides outside the gene matches: 4. The CDR3 spans 14 residues. Germline CDR1 SGHRS, CDR2 YFSETQ. DNA for the CDR3: TGCGCCAGCAGCTTTAGCGGGGGGGGTTTCGAGCAGTACTTC. Translated, it gives CASSFSGGGFEQYF.

This clonotype is medium-sized (0.01 to 0.1%). The chain joins TRBV7-2 to TRBJ1-6; tentative D call: TRBD1 (6 bases). V was pared by 5 bases and J by 9 bases, with 20 bases between. This CDR3 contains 16 residues. Germline-derived CDR1 and CDR2 are SGHTA and FQGNSA. Written as DNA, the CDR3 is TGTGCCAGCAGCATTCAGGTTGGGACAATAGGTTCACCCCTCCACTTT. This gives the protein CASSIQVGTIGSPLHF.

This clonotype appeared a few times. This chain joins TRBV30 and TRBJ1-2; D is unresolved. The CDR3 covers 12 residues. The germline gives CDR1 GTSNPN, CDR2 SVGIG (reference sequence). V lost 0 bases, J lost 4 bases, and 6 bases lay in between. The DNA of the CDR3 is TGTGCCTGGAGTGTTAGATCCTATGGCTACACCTTC. This translates into CAWSVRSYGYTF.

In its sample, this clonotype was seen once. The CDR3 coding sequence is TGTGCCAGCAGCCGTTGGGACAGCAATTCACCCCTCCACTTT. Protein sequence: CASSRWDSNSPLHF. The chain couples TRBV12-3 or TRBV12-4 to TRBJ1-6; 7 bases map to TRBD1. The V and J ends lost 6 bases and 7 bases, in that order; junction bases with no gene match: 6. The CDR3 covers 14 residues.

The V and J genes are TRBV5-1 and TRBJ1-5; D gene unclear. Germline V lookup: CDR1 SGHRS, CDR2 YFSETQ. CDR3 length: 14 residues. Trimming removed 0 bases at V and 7 bases at J, with 11 bases between. The CDR3 loop is CASSLGGVDQPQHF. As DNA, the CDR3 is TGCGCCAGCAGCTTGGGTGGTGTCGACCAGCCCCAGCATTTT. Variable domain in full (rest from reference TRBV5-1 and TRBJ1-5): KAGVTQTPRYLIKTRGQQVTLSCSPISGHRSVSWYQQTPGQGLQFLFEYFSETQRNKGNFPGRFSGRQFSNSRSEMNVSTLELGDSALYLCASSLGGVDQPQHFGDGTRLSIL.

The J gene is TRBJ2-7, the V gene TRBV21-1; the table names TRBD1, a call not compared with the DNA. TRBV21-1 is marked as a pseudogene. This CDR3 is 17 amino acids long. This chain's CDR3 is CASSRKIAGQGVYEQYF. CDR3 DNA: TGTGCCAGCAGCAGAAAAATAGCGGGACAGGGGGTCTACGAGCAGTACTTC.